Presented here are 22 T cell receptor beta chains from one specimen sequenced in a study of T-cell reconstitution after alpha-beta-depleted transplantation in children (dated by TCRdb to between 2015 and 2016). The treatment or condition label corresponds to: allogeneic hematopoietic cell transplantation with graft depleted of TCRalphabeta T cells and CD19 B cells. The library was obtained by PCR. These reads were obtained on an Illumina HiSeq 2500. TCR libraries were prepared with molecular barcoding, using unique molecular identifiers to normalize TCRbeta repertoire quantification. TCRdb ran its own pipeline on the public reads, namely fastp trimming at Q25 and MiXCR clone calling, and kept in-frame beta chains. Identical CDR3 proteins give one entry, which carries the most common genes and DNA. In this sample the table shows about 510,000 distinct CDR3 sequences, roughly an eighth of which occur a single time. 13% to 15% of the sample is in the top ten clones.

The source was PBMCs, mostly from graft donor cells, collected 180 days after TCRalphabeta/CD19-depleted stem cell transplant. The receptor set was obtained from a female patient between 2 and 15 years old who had a stem cell transplant for aplastic anemia, so the T cells may come from the graft donor.

The rearrangement links TRBV7-3 to TRBJ1-1; 8 bases are shared with TRBD1. Trimming took 6 bases from V and 4 from J; bases not matched to a gene: 4. Germline loops: CDR1 SGHTA, CDR2 FQGTGA. The CDR3 extends over 13 amino acids. DNA of the CDR3: TGTGCCAGCAGTGGACAGGGAAGCACTGAAGCTTTCTTT. Its translation: CASSGQGSTEAFF. The whole variable domain, remainder taken from reference TRBV7-3 and TRBJ1-1, is GAGVSQTPSNKVTEKGKYVELRCDPISGHTALYWYRQSLGQGPEFLIYFQGTGAADDSGLPNDRFFAVRPEGSVSTLKIQRTERGDSAVYLCASSGQGSTEAFFGQGTRLTVV.

The genes are TRBV6-2 or TRBV6-3 and TRBJ2-1; tentatively, D is TRBD2 (6 bases). The CDR3 consists of 13 residues. V was shortened by 5 bases and J by 6 bases, with 11 bases between the two germline ends. Germline values: CDR1 MNHEY, CDR2 SVGEGT. The CDR3 region is CASSPGRFNEQFF. The CDR3 region has the DNA TGTGCCAGCAGTCCAGGGAGGTTCAATGAGCAGTTCTTC.

This clonotype was seen a handful of times. The rearrangement links TRBV18 to TRBJ2-1, with 8 positions matching TRBD2. Germline V gene sequence: CDR1 KGHSH, CDR2 LQKENI. Trimming took 4 bases from V and 3 from J; bases not matched to a gene: 5. The CDR3 is 15 residues long. The CDR3 reads CASSRLAGDYNEQFF. The CDR3 region has the DNA TGTGCCAGCTCACGTCTAGCGGGTGACTACAATGAGCAGTTCTTC.

This chain links TRBV7-9 with TRBJ2-3, with a possible D match to TRBD2 (5 bases). CDR1 and CDR2 from the germline V gene are SEHNR and FQNEAQ (reference sequence). Trimming took 2 bases from V and 2 from J, leaving 11 bases between them. The CDR3 has 15 amino acids. CDR3 protein: CASSLNSGFTDTQYF. CDR3 DNA: TGTGCCAGCAGCTTAAATTCGGGGTTCACAGATACGCAGTATTTT.

Written as DNA, the CDR3 is TGTGCCAGCAGCTTTCGACAGGGATTCACCCGAACGCTCACAGATACGCAGTATTTT. Translation: CASSFRQGFTRTLTDTQYF. The J gene is TRBJ2-3, the V gene TRBV5-4; the match to TRBD1 covers 7 bases. The CDR3 sequence is 19 residues long. CDR1 is SGHNT and CDR2 is YYREEE in the germline V gene (reference sequence). The J segment lost 2 bases and the V segment lost 2 bases, leaving 17 bases of the junction unmatched.

V and J are TRBV24-1 and TRBJ2-1, with D perhaps TRBD1 (5 bases). V lost 3 bases and J lost 3, with 11 bases in between. Germline V gives CDR1 KGHDR, CDR2 SFDVKD. This CDR3 is built from 15 residues. CDR3 loop: CATSDRVTGYNEQFF. The CDR3 DNA reads TGTGCCACCAGTGATAGAGTAACAGGCTACAATGAGCAGTTCTTC.

V is TRBV6-2 or TRBV6-3 and J is TRBJ2-6; D gene uncertain. V was trimmed by 0 bases and J by 0 bases, leaving 9 bases between them. Germline lookup yields CDR1 MNHEY and CDR2 SVGEGT. CDR3 size: 17 residues. The CDR3 sequence: CASSYSTAISGANVLTF. The CDR3 DNA follows: TGTGCCAGCAGTTACTCGACGGCAATCTCTGGGGCCAACGTCCTGACTTTC.

Turning to this clonotype: This may stem from a read error, because a much larger clone lies one nucleotide away. The genes are TRBV7-2 and TRBJ2-4; no definite D call. Germline V gene sequence: CDR1 SGHTA, CDR2 FQGNSA. The CDR3 has 13 residues. The CDR3 reads CASSWSVKNSQYF. CDR3 bases: TGTGCCAGCAGCTGGTCGGTGAAAAACAGTCAGTACTTC.

The rearrangement uses TRBV7-7 and TRBJ2-1, with TRBD2 identical over 14 bases. This CDR3 has 15 residues. The V gene end was trimmed by 1 base and the J gene end by 9 bases; junction bases not matched to a gene: 2. Germline CDR1 is SSHAT and CDR2 is FNYEAQ (reference sequence). In DNA form, the CDR3 reads TGTGCCAGCAGCTTAGAAGGACTAGCGGGAGGTGAGCAGTTCTTC. Protein: CASSLEGLAGGEQFF.

This clonotype turned up a few times. This chain uses TRBV2 with TRBJ2-7, with 7 positions matching TRBD1. Trimming at V came to 6 bases and at J to 3 bases, leaving 11 bases not matched to a gene. The CDR3 has 15 amino acids. Germline lookup yields CDR1 SNHLY and CDR2 FYNNEI. CDR3: CASRKTGTDYYEQYV. The DNA of the CDR3 is TGTGCCAGCAGAAAAACCGGGACAGATTACTACGAGCAGTACGTC.

In this sample, this clonotype turned up many times. The J gene is TRBJ1-4, the V gene TRBV27, with D possibly matching TRBD1 (6 bases). CDR1 and CDR2 from the germline V gene are MNHEY and SMNVEV (reference sequence). V shed 9 bases and J shed 0 bases, with 23 bases lying between them. The CDR3 covers 18 residues. The CDR3 DNA follows: TGTGCCAGAATTGTTGTGCAGGGGCCTTCATCAACTAATGAAAAACTGTTTTTT. Translated, it gives CARIVVQGPSSTNEKLFF.

This clonotype was counted between two and nine times. The genes are TRBV20-1 and TRBJ1-5; D is unresolved. Trimming pared 1 base from V and 1 base from J, leaving 8 bases between. The CDR3 is 14 residues long. CDR1 and CDR2 from the germline V gene are DFQATT and SNEGSKA (reference sequence). CDR3 DNA sequence: TGCAGTGCTAGAGTGGCAACCAGCAATCAGCCCCAGCATTTT. Its translation: CSARVATSNQPQHF.

Many counts were recorded for this clonotype. The gene calls are TRBV29-1 and TRBJ2-3; TRBD2 might be the D (5 bases). Germline assignment: CDR1 SQVTM and CDR2 ANQGSEA. The V end lost 6 bases, the J end lost 5 bases, and 12 bases lay between the germline ends. The CDR3 runs 12 residues. Written as DNA, the CDR3 is TGCAGCGTGAGGCGGGTAGGAGATACGCAGTATTTT. Translation: CSVRRVGDTQYF.

The J gene is TRBJ1-1, the V gene TRBV20-1; TRBD1 is a possible D gene (6 bases). Trimming took off 4 bases at V and 7 bases at J, with 10 bases between the two ends. This CDR3 has 11 amino acids. CDR1 DFQATT and CDR2 SNEGSKA come from the germline V gene (reference sequence). The CDR3 here is CSANRVVEAFF. CDR3 sequence (DNA): TGCAGTGCTAACAGGGTGGTTGAAGCTTTCTTT.

This clonotype was recorded a few times. The V and J genes are TRBV19 and TRBJ2-1; D remains ambiguous. This CDR3 is 15 amino acids long. The V end was cut by 3 bases, the J end by 1 base, with 10 bases between. Germline V lookup: CDR1 LNHDA, CDR2 SQIVND (reference sequence). CDR3 sequence reads: CASSMTAPSYNEQFF. CDR3 in DNA: TGTGCCAGTAGTATGACGGCTCCATCCTACAATGAGCAGTTCTTC. Full variable domain (outside the CDR3, taken from reference TRBV19 and TRBJ2-1): DGGITQSPKYLFRKEGQNVTLSCEQNLNHDAMYWYRQDPGQGLRLIYYSQIVNDFQKGDIAEGYSVSREKKESFPLTVTSAQKNPTAFYLCASSMTAPSYNEQFFGPGTRLTVL.

The genes are TRBV5-1 and TRBJ1-6; D is ambiguous. CDR1 and CDR2 from the germline V gene are SGHRS and YFSETQ. CDR3 length equals 15 residues. V was trimmed by 0 bases and J by 9 bases, leaving 13 bases between them. The CDR3 reads CASSLGPARVSPLHF. Written as DNA, the CDR3 is TGCGCCAGCAGCTTGGGACCGGCGCGGGTTTCACCCCTCCACTTT.

This clonotype turned up a few times. V gene TRBV29-1 combines with J gene TRBJ2-7; 8 nucleotides line up with TRBD1. CDR3 length: 14 amino acids. Germline V gene sequence: CDR1 SQVTM, CDR2 ANQGSEA. The V gene end was trimmed by 6 bases and the J gene end by 4 bases; junction bases not matched to a gene: 11. CDR3 protein: CSVSGGRMGYEQYF. The CDR3 DNA sequence: TGCAGCGTCTCAGGGGGCCGGATGGGATACGAGCAGTACTTC.

The DNA for the CDR3 is TGTGCCAGCAGTCTAGGGACAGCTTCACTAGCTCAAGAGACCCAGTACTTC. This codes for CASSLGTASLAQETQYF. The genes are TRBV12-3 or TRBV12-4 and TRBJ2-5; the D gene is possibly TRBD1 (7 bases). The V end lost 5 bases, the J end lost 2 bases, and 21 bases lay between the germline ends. The CDR3 extends over 17 amino acids.

This clonotype appeared a few times. The gene calls are TRBV27 and TRBJ2-3, with D tentatively TRBD1 or TRBD2 (6 bases each). Per germline, CDR1 MNHEY and CDR2 SMNVEV (reference sequence). V was trimmed by 5 bases and J by 2 bases, leaving 26 bases between them. The CDR3 is made up of 19 amino acids. For the CDR3, the DNA is TGTGCCAGCAGTCCCCACTCGAGCGGTCCTCGGGGGCCCACAGATACGCAGTATTTT. Translated, it gives CASSPHSSGPRGPTDTQYF.

The rearrangement uses TRBV29-1 and TRBJ2-3; D possibly corresponds to TRBD2 (5 bases). The CDR3 spans 14 residues. The germline V gene has CDR1 SQVTM and CDR2 ANQGSEA. Deletions cut 6 bases from V and 5 bases from J, with 18 bases between. CDR3 nucleotides: TGCAGCGTCCTTCGCGGACTCGGGGAAGATACGCAGTATTTT. This sequence encodes CSVLRGLGEDTQYF.

This clonotype has a handful of counts. The rearrangement uses TRBV7-2 and TRBJ1-1; tentative D call: TRBD1 (5 bases). CDR1 is SGHTA, CDR2 FQGNSA, per germline. V lost 4 bases and J 3 bases, leaving 18 bases between the germline ends. The CDR3 is 16 residues long. This CDR3 reads CASSSRGFSVHTEAFF. Here the CDR3 DNA reads TGTGCCAGCAGCTCAAGGGGTTTTTCAGTGCACACTGAAGCTTTCTTT.

This clonotype appeared many times. Here the CDR3 DNA reads TGTGCCAGCCGCAGGACACCACGGGGCACAGATACGCAGTATTTT. The encoded protein is CASRRTPRGTDTQYF. The chain employs TRBV12-3 or TRBV12-4 and TRBJ2-3; tentatively, D is TRBD1 (5 bases). V shed 8 bases and J shed 1 base, with 16 bases lying between them. The CDR3 runs to 15 residues.